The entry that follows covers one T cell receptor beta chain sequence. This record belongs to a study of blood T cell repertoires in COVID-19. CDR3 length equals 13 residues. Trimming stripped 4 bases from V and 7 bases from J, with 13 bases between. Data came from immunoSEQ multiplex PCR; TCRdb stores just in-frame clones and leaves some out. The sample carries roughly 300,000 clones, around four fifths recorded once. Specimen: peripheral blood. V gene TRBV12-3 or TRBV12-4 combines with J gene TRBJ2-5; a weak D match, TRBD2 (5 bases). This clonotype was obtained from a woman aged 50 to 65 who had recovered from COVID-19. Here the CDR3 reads CASSSDGAGTQYF. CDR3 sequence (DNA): TGTGCCAGCAGTTCGGACGGCGCGGGGACCCAGTACTTC.